One and the same sample provided the 5 T cell receptor beta chains below, sequenced in a study of cytomegalovirus exposure and HLA in healthy donors. Generated by immunoSEQ multiplex PCR, the TCRdb table keeps only in-frame clones and is missing some. Of around 230,000 clones listed, around 87% were seen once; the top ten hold over 0.95%. Sequenced material: PBMCs. The receptors here all came from a woman in her twenties or thirties in good health and CMV-seropositive.

Comments on this clone: A read error may account for a junction end that differs from germline. The chain combines TRBV6-1 with TRBJ2-7; D is perhaps TRBD1 or TRBD2 (6 bases each). This CDR3 comprises 15 residues. Germline lookup yields CDR1 MNHNS and CDR2 SASEGT. CDR3: CASTEGGPDVYEQYF. The CDR3 DNA follows: TGTGCCAGCACTGAAGGGGGGCCGGACGTATACGAGCAGTACTTC.

The rearrangement uses TRBV15 and TRBJ2-1, with D unclear. Trimming stripped 2 bases from V and 0 bases from J, with 11 bases between. Germline CDR1 and CDR2: LNHNV and YYDKDF (reference sequence). The CDR3 runs 16 residues. The DNA of the CDR3 is TGTGCCACCAGCAGACCAGGATCAAGCTCCTACAATGAGCAGTTCTTC. Its protein is CATSRPGSSSYNEQFF.

About this clone itself: Germline is not matched at one junction end, which may reflect a read error. This sequence joins TRBV7-7 and TRBJ2-3, with D possibly being TRBD1 (6 bases). The CDR3 covers 18 residues. From germline, CDR1 is SSHAT and CDR2 FNYEAQ (reference sequence). DNA of the CDR3: TGTGCTAGCAGCCCCGGCAGCCCGACAGGACTTAGCACAGATACGCAGTATTTT. It encodes CASSPGSPTGLSTDTQYF. Combining the CDR3 with reference TRBV7-7 and TRBJ2-3 gives the whole variable domain GAGVSQSPRYKVTKRGQDVTLRCDPISSHATLYWYQQALGQGPEFLTYFNYEAQPDKSGLPSDRFSAERPEGSISTLTIQRTEQRDSAMYRCASSPGSPTGLSTDTQYFGPGTRLTVL.

This sequence joins TRBV18 and TRBJ2-1, with 9 nucleotides matching TRBD2. CDR1 is KGHSH and CDR2 is LQKENI in the germline V gene. V lost 6 bases, J lost 6 bases, and 9 bases stayed unmatched. The CDR3 contains 15 residues. The CDR3 spells CASSTEGLAFNEQFF. As DNA, the CDR3 is TGTGCCAGCTCGACTGAGGGACTAGCCTTCAATGAGCAGTTCTTC.

The CDR3 sequence is CASSLLLAGGGPYEQYF. CDR3 nucleotides: TGTGCCAGCAGTTTACTCCTAGCGGGAGGGGGGCCCTACGAGCAGTACTTC. V is TRBV27 and J is TRBJ2-7; 12 nucleotides match TRBD2. CDR1 is MNHEY and CDR2 is SMNVEV in the germline V gene (reference sequence). After removal of 2 bases from V and 2 bases from J, the junction contained 7 bases not matched to a gene. The CDR3 runs to 17 residues.